A selection of T cell receptor beta chains follows, all from one sample in a study of T-cell memory formation after mild COVID-19. TCRdb passed the 5' RACE reads through MiXCR, listing each CDR3 protein once. Here the sample spans hundreds of thousands of distinct CDR3 sequences, 23% being singletons. Sequencing used PBMCs or a T cell subset sorted from them (not recorded which). The receptor set was obtained from an adult woman who had mild COVID-19 (a few samples of this study predate the infection). Cell type and time point are not known. Each CDR3 is given with its conserved first and last residue. Clone sizes are given selectively: once, few, many, or a class where the clone is expanded.

>TRBJ2-2|14|few|TRBV7-9
CASGSPMGTGELFF
>TRBJ1-1|13|.|TRBV27
CASSSDGGTEAFF
>TRBJ2-7|14|.|TRBV27
CASSARRGESEQYF
>TRBJ1-3|14|few|TRBV12-3/TRBV12-4
CASSFGGRGNTIYF
>TRBJ2-1|16|many|TRBV7-2
CASSVTPGTDSSQQFF
>TRBJ1-4|14|few|TRBV18
CASSRGNLNEKLFF
>TRBJ1-2|12|few|TRBV29-1
CSVQSGYHGYTF
>TRBJ2-3|12|few|TRBV12-3/TRBV12-4
CASSFRTDTQYF
>TRBJ2-1|15|.|TRBV6-2/TRBV6-3
CASRIPGQGRNEQFF
>TRBJ1-3|15|few|TRBV30
CAWIITHSSGNTIYF
>TRBJ2-4|11|many|TRBV5-1
CASSRGNIQYF
>TRBJ2-2|16|.|TRBV5-1
CASSILAGGHTGELFF
>TRBJ2-1|15|.|TRBV25-1
CASSESRGPHNEQFF
>TRBJ2-2|16|.|TRBV12-3/TRBV12-4
CASSPGGGSNTGELFF
>TRBJ1-2|14|many|TRBV11-2
CASSFRQVLNGYTF
>TRBJ2-1|12|.|TRBV19
CACGTPYNEQFF
>TRBJ2-1|14|.|TRBV5-6
CASDTRGSWHEQFF
>TRBJ2-3|16|few|TRBV18
CASSSTNLRDPDTQYF
>TRBJ2-7|14|few|TRBV5-1
CASSPWDTSYEQYF
>TRBJ1-2|12|many|TRBV5-1
CASSSDLGGYTF
>TRBJ2-7|15|.|TRBV5-1
CASSLGATPASFHHF
>TRBJ2-5|15|few|TRBV3-1
CASSQGLAVWETQYF
>TRBJ2-1|19|few|TRBV5-4
CASSTTLAGGKSSYNEQFF
>TRBJ1-2|15|.|TRBV7-9
CASSLRGIADYGYTF
>TRBJ2-2|16|few|TRBV5-1
CASSLAGTGITGELFF
>TRBJ1-4|10|.|TRBV29-1
CSAINEKLFF
>TRBJ2-3|16|.|TRBV2
CASRAWGVARPDTQYF
>TRBJ2-7|13|.|TRBV5-1
CATSRTGSYEQYF
>TRBJ1-3|13|.|TRBV30
CAWSDQGLNTIYF
>TRBJ1-1|13|few|TRBV3-1
CASSQGVGGEAFF
>TRBJ1-1|17|few|TRBV25-1
CASSDSLTGTLNTEAFF
>TRBJ2-3|15|few|TRBV20-1
CSARPGQGMGDTQYF
>TRBJ2-7|14|few|TRBV6-5
CASSYRRGQGWQYF
>TRBJ2-5|15|few|TRBV5-1
CASSLVAGLLETQYF
>TRBJ1-1|14|once|TRBV7-9
CASSSKDWEDEAFF
>TRBJ2-7|14|few|TRBV20-1
CSATVDRGRYEQYF
>TRBJ1-6|15|.|TRBV7-9
CASSPVGGNNSPLHF
>TRBJ2-6|15|.|TRBV20-1
CSASPTGTGANVLTF
>TRBJ1-1|17|few|TRBV5-1
CASSIAQGTLLNTEAFF
>TRBJ2-2|13|few|TRBV5-1
CASSFAGSGELFF
>TRBJ2-4|12|.|TRBV29-1
CSVEEDLNIQYF
>TRBJ1-1|16|few|TRBV2
CASSGFGPALNTEAFF
>TRBJ2-2|14|.|TRBV7-9
CASRSTAKRGELFF
>TRBJ2-1|19|many|TRBV11-2
CASSLDHGVAGSSYNEQFF
>TRBJ1-2|16|.|TRBV19
CASSSKLAGTNYGYTF
>TRBJ1-1|16|few|TRBV6-1
CASTIQGGLMNTEAFF
>TRBJ1-1|12|.|TRBV29-1
CSVGQGIAEAFF
>TRBJ1-6|13|.|TRBV27
CASKLRQYSPLHF
>TRBJ2-7|12|few|TRBV5-5
CASSPYRGEQYF
>TRBJ2-2|14|few|TRBV6-6
CASSWGQNTGELFF
>TRBJ1-2|14|.|TRBV3-1
CASSQEEGTYGYTF
>TRBJ1-1|14|.|TRBV7-9
CASSLVNRNTEAFF
>TRBJ2-1|16|few|TRBV12-3/TRBV12-4
CASSSGLAGGTNEQFF